The rows below give T cell receptor beta chains drawn from one sample of a study of regulatory T cells in long-lasting Graves disease. TCRdb used MiXCR to reprocess the multiplex PCR reads, holding one entry per CDR3 protein. The sample has 600,000 to 650,000 distinct CDR3 sequences; around 17% are singletons. These data were likewise used in another study, on T cells in Graves' hyperthyroidism and ophthalmopathy.

This material consisted of peripheral blood mononuclear cells (PBMCs), taken at new diagnosis, from a patient treated with antithyroid drugs. The receptors here all came from a woman in her 30s with Graves disease. Both conserved end residues are part of each CDR3. D genes are given only for firm matches. Size tells how often a clone was seen (once, few, many) or the class of an expanded clone, and some rows leave it out.

D gene: .; J gene: TRBJ2-3; V gene: TRBV15; clone size: few; CDR3 DNA: TGTGCCACCAGCAGAGGGGGGAGACTAGGCACAGATACGCAGTATTTT; CDR3 protein: CATSRGGRLGTDTQYF
D gene: .; J gene: TRBJ2-1; V gene: TRBV24-1; clone size: .; CDR3 DNA: TGTGCCCTCAGAGTCCAGGGGAGTATAGATGAGCAGTTCTTC; CDR3 protein: CALRVQGSIDEQFF
D gene: TRBD1; J gene: TRBJ2-1; V gene: TRBV7-9; clone size: few; CDR3 DNA: TGTGCCAGCCACCTTACAGGGGTGAGAGGGTCCGCTGCCTACAATGAGCAGTTCTTC; CDR3 protein: CASHLTGVRGSAAYNEQFF
D gene: TRBD1; J gene: TRBJ2-1; V gene: TRBV12-3/TRBV12-4; clone size: .; CDR3 DNA: TGTGCCAGCACCTGGGCATACAGGGGTGGAGAGCAGTTCTTC; CDR3 protein: CASTWAYRGGEQFF
D gene: TRBD1; J gene: TRBJ1-4; V gene: TRBV30; clone size: many; CDR3 DNA: TGTGCCTGCCAAGACAGGGGTGATGAAAAACTGTTTTTT; CDR3 protein: CACQDRGDEKLFF
D gene: .; J gene: TRBJ2-3; V gene: TRBV7-9; clone size: few; CDR3 DNA: TGTGCCAGCACCGCCCGGGGACTGGGGACCACAGATACGCAGTATTTT; CDR3 protein: CASTARGLGTTDTQYF
D gene: .; J gene: TRBJ2-1; V gene: TRBV28; clone size: .; CDR3 DNA: TGTGCCAGCCTCTCGGCAGGGTCGTCAAACAATGAGCAGCTCTTC; CDR3 protein: CASLSAGSSNNEQLF
D gene: TRBD1; J gene: TRBJ2-2; V gene: TRBV4-1; clone size: .; CDR3 DNA: TGCGCCAGCAGCCAAAAGGCCGGACAGGGGGCGAACACCGGGGAGCTGTTTTTT; CDR3 protein: CASSQKAGQGANTGELFF
D gene: .; J gene: TRBJ1-5; V gene: TRBV30; clone size: few; CDR3 DNA: TGTGCCTGGAGTGTAGGAGGGGTTCAGCCCCAGCATTTT; CDR3 protein: CAWSVGGVQPQHF
D gene: .; J gene: TRBJ1-2; V gene: TRBV12-3/TRBV12-4; clone size: many; CDR3 DNA: TGTGCCAGCAGGAGCCTGAAAAACTATGGCTACACCTTC; CDR3 protein: CASRSLKNYGYTF
D gene: .; J gene: TRBJ2-7; V gene: TRBV6-1; clone size: .; CDR3 DNA: TGTGCCAGCACCATCGGGGAAGCGACCTACGAGCAGTACTTC; CDR3 protein: CASTIGEATYEQYF
D gene: .; J gene: TRBJ1-1; V gene: TRBV18; clone size: many; CDR3 DNA: TGTGCCAGCTCACCACCCGCCGGCGGTGCTACCGTTGAAGCTTTCTTT; CDR3 protein: CASSPPAGGATVEAFF
D gene: TRBD1; J gene: TRBJ1-2; V gene: TRBV6-2/TRBV6-3; clone size: many; CDR3 DNA: TGTGCCAGCACTCCCGGGACAGACGGCTACACCTTC; CDR3 protein: CASTPGTDGYTF
D gene: .; J gene: TRBJ2-1; V gene: TRBV27; clone size: .; CDR3 DNA: TGTGCCAGCAGTCTAGGGACTGGTCCGTACAATGAGCAGTTCTTC; CDR3 protein: CASSLGTGPYNEQFF
D gene: TRBD2; J gene: TRBJ2-1; V gene: TRBV2; clone size: few; CDR3 DNA: TGTGCCAGCGCCCGGACTAGCGGGAGTTTCAATGAGCAGTTCTTC; CDR3 protein: CASARTSGSFNEQFF
D gene: .; J gene: TRBJ1-1; V gene: TRBV30; clone size: .; CDR3 DNA: TGTGCCTGGAGGAAAACCGACAGCAACACTGAAGCTTTCTTT; CDR3 protein: CAWRKTDSNTEAFF
D gene: .; J gene: TRBJ1-1; V gene: TRBV20-1; clone size: few; CDR3 DNA: TGCAGTGCTACCGGGACAACCAACACTGAAGCTTTCTTT; CDR3 protein: CSATGTTNTEAFF
D gene: .; J gene: TRBJ1-3; V gene: TRBV18; clone size: .; CDR3 DNA: TGTGCCAGCTCACCGGTGCCGGGGCCTCTCTCTGGAAACACCATATATTTT; CDR3 protein: CASSPVPGPLSGNTIYF
D gene: .; J gene: TRBJ1-3; V gene: TRBV19; clone size: once; CDR3 DNA: TGTGCCAGTAGCGAAACCGGGCAAGGGGGCTCTGGAAACACCATATATTTT; CDR3 protein: CASSETGQGGSGNTIYF
D gene: .; J gene: TRBJ1-1; V gene: TRBV27; clone size: many; CDR3 DNA: TGTGCCAGCAGGTTCGGGGGGGGAGGCACTGAAGCTTTCTTT; CDR3 protein: CASRFGGGGTEAFF
D gene: .; J gene: TRBJ1-2; V gene: TRBV20-1; clone size: many; CDR3 DNA: TGCAGTGCTAGGGGGCAGGCCGGAGGCTACACCTTC; CDR3 protein: CSARGQAGGYTF
D gene: .; J gene: TRBJ1-1; V gene: TRBV7-8; clone size: many; CDR3 DNA: TGTGCCAGCAGCTTATACACCGGGGGCACTGAAGCTTTCTTT; CDR3 protein: CASSLYTGGTEAFF
D gene: .; J gene: TRBJ1-6; V gene: TRBV7-3; clone size: .; CDR3 DNA: TGTGCCAGCAGCTCGGACACTGATTCACCCCTCCACTTT; CDR3 protein: CASSSDTDSPLHF
D gene: .; J gene: TRBJ1-2; V gene: TRBV12-5; clone size: many; CDR3 DNA: TGTGCTAGTGGCCCCGGCGGGGGCTTTGATGGCTACACCTTC; CDR3 protein: CASGPGGGFDGYTF
D gene: .; J gene: TRBJ2-7; V gene: TRBV28; clone size: many; CDR3 DNA: TGTGCCAGCAGTTTTCGACGGGGACCGACCTACGAGCAGTACTTC; CDR3 protein: CASSFRRGPTYEQYF
D gene: .; J gene: TRBJ2-3; V gene: TRBV20-1; clone size: many; CDR3 DNA: TGCAGCGCCCAGGGGGAGGTGTGGGATACGCAGTATTTT; CDR3 protein: CSAQGEVWDTQYF